These 5 T cell receptor beta chains came from one sample sequenced in a study of blood T cell repertoires in COVID-19. The assay was immunoSEQ multiplex PCR, and TCRdb's table has in-frame clones only and misses some. The data contain around 69,000 clones, about 84% of them singletons. Input material: peripheral blood. The receptors stem from a woman aged 55-70 years with acute or convalescent COVID-19.

The count of this clone is one. A read error is likely, as this CDR3 ends without the conserved phenylalanine or tryptophan. The chain is built from TRBV10-3 and TRBJ2-3; D ambiguous. The germline CDR1 and CDR2 sequences are ENHRY and SYGVKD. V was clipped by 0 bases and J by 6 bases, with 7 bases between them. The CDR3 consists of 13 residues. The CDR3 loop reads CAISESLQDTQYI. The CDR3 DNA sequence: TGTGCCATCAGTGAGTCGCTACAGGATACGCAGTATATT.

The chain has TRBV29-1 and TRBJ2-3; D is possibly TRBD1 (5 bases). Germline-derived CDR1 and CDR2 are SQVTM and ANQGSEA. Trimming cost V 3 bases and J 1 base, with 11 bases left between them. This CDR3 has 14 residues. The CDR3 is CSVDEGVGTDTQYF. In nucleotides, the CDR3 is TGCAGCGTTGACGAAGGGGTAGGCACAGATACGCAGTATTTT.

This chain uses TRBV4-1 with TRBJ1-2; TRBD1 might be the D (6 bases). CDR1 is MGHRA, CDR2 YSYEKL, per germline. This CDR3 spans 15 amino acids. Trimming cost V 3 bases and J 2 bases, with 13 bases left between them. The CDR3 protein is CASSHIGDINYGYTF. The CDR3 nucleotides are TGCGCCAGCAGCCACATAGGGGACATCAACTATGGCTACACCTTC.

This clone was found a few times. The J gene is TRBJ2-7, the V gene TRBV27, with 8 bases fitting TRBD1. Germline V gene lookup returns CDR1 MNHEY and CDR2 SMNVEV (reference sequence). The CDR3 has 11 residues. The junction had 6 bases not matched to a gene; V was cut back by 8 bases and J by 9 bases. This CDR3 reads CASHSGGRQYF. The CDR3 coding sequence is TGTGCCAGCCATTCAGGGGGCCGGCAGTACTTC.

V usage is TRBV6-5 and J usage is TRBJ1-6, with a tentative D call TRBD1 (5 bases). The germline V and J ends were trimmed by 6 bases and 9 bases, with 12 bases remaining between them. Germline-derived CDR1 and CDR2 are MNHEY and SVGAGI. The CDR3 has 13 amino acids. CDR3 sequence (DNA): TGTGCCAGCAGGCAGGGATTGATTTCACCCCTCCACTTT. It translates to CASRQGLISPLHF.